Shown below are 14 T cell receptor beta chains from a single sample sequenced in a study of Graves' ophthalmopathy and Graves' hyperthyroidism. The TCR beta CDR3 regions underwent amplification from RNA transcripts. The authors performed first-round RT-PCR with HTBI primers and then a second-round multiplex PCR. TCRdb itself ran the multiplex PCR reads through MiXCR, one entry per CDR3 protein. The sample lists over 450,000 distinct CDR3 sequences, 14% seen once, with over 7.5% in the top ten. The sample consisted of blood. These receptors were taken from a woman aged 25 to 39 with Graves' ophthalmopathy.

The table lists this clonotype with a few counts. The rearrangement uses TRBV11-3 and TRBJ2-1; 12 bases line up with TRBD2. V shed 3 bases, J shed 3 bases, and the junction held 3 bases outside the gene matches. CDR1 is SGHNT and CDR2 is YENEEA in the germline V gene. The CDR3 contains 16 residues. The chain's CDR3 is CASSFRTSGVYNEQFF. As DNA, the CDR3 is TGTGCCAGCAGCTTTCGGACTAGCGGGGTCTACAATGAGCAGTTCTTC.

This clonotype was observed many times. This chain connects TRBV13 to TRBJ1-1; 7 positions match TRBD1. Germline V gene lookup returns CDR1 PRHDT and CDR2 FYEKMQ (reference sequence). Trimming took 5 bases from V and 5 from J; bases not matched to a gene: 8. CDR3 length: 14 amino acids. The CDR3 sequence: CASSPNDRATEAFF. The CDR3 nucleotides are TGTGCCAGCAGCCCTAACGACAGGGCGACTGAAGCTTTCTTT.

This chain joins TRBV30 and TRBJ2-5; TRBD1 matches at 9 bases. CDR1 GTSNPN and CDR2 SVGIG come from the germline V gene (reference sequence). The V and J ends lost 7 bases and 5 bases, in that order; junction bases with no gene match: 5. The CDR3 runs to 12 residues. CDR3 DNA: TGTGCCTTCGGGACAGGGTGGGAGACCCAGTACTTC. It yields the protein CAFGTGWETQYF.

This clonotype was recorded many times. This sequence joins TRBV7-2 and TRBJ1-1, with TRBD1 matching 12 bases. Germline CDR1 and CDR2: SGHTA and FQGNSA. This CDR3 has 16 amino acids. V shed 0 bases and J 6 bases; nucleotides not matched to a gene: 5. The CDR3 DNA reads TGTGCCAGCAGCTTAGCGCCGGGACAGGGGGCACCTGAAGCTTTCTTT. Translation gives CASSLAPGQGAPEAFF.

This clonotype was detected a few times. The chain has TRBV27 and TRBJ2-7; 8 bases line up with TRBD2. CDR3 length equals 16 residues. CDR1 and CDR2 from the germline V gene are MNHEY and SMNVEV (reference sequence). The junction had 13 bases not matched to a gene; V was cut back by 6 bases and J by 3 bases. The CDR3 DNA sequence: TGTGCCAGCAGCAAGGGGGGCGGGAGGTCCTTCTACGAGCAGTACTTC. This gives the protein CASSKGGGRSFYEQYF.

This clonotype was observed at least ten times. The chain recombines TRBV7-8 with TRBJ1-5, with D possibly being TRBD1 (5 bases). V was pared by 4 bases and J by 1 base, with 11 bases between. CDR1 is SGHVS, CDR2 FQNEAQ, per germline. The CDR3 consists of 15 residues. CDR3 sequence (DNA): TGTGCCAGCAGCTACACCGGGACCAGCAATCAGCCCCAGCATTTT. It codes for CASSYTGTSNQPQHF.

This clonotype was detected many times. The rearrangement links TRBV6-1 to TRBJ2-7; 7 positions match TRBD1. The CDR3 runs 16 residues. With 5 bases clipped from V and 0 bases from J, the junction kept 10 bases outside the gene matches. Germline V CDR1 and CDR2: MNHNS, SASEGT. CDR3 loop: CASSRGTVGISYEQYF. The CDR3 nucleotides read TGTGCCAGCAGTCGTGGGACAGTCGGGATCTCCTACGAGCAGTACTTC.

This rearrangement joins TRBV12-3 or TRBV12-4 to TRBJ1-5; D is ambiguous. The CDR3 spans 15 residues. Trimming removed 5 bases at V and 5 bases at J, with 16 bases between. The CDR3 is CASSTGPWADQPQHF. The CDR3 DNA is TGTGCCAGCAGTACCGGGCCTTGGGCCGATCAGCCCCAGCATTTT.

V gene TRBV7-8 combines with J gene TRBJ1-5; 9 positions agree with TRBD1. With 4 bases clipped from V and 5 bases from J, the junction kept 9 bases outside the gene matches. CDR1 is SGHVS, CDR2 FQNEAQ, per germline. This CDR3 has 16 residues. The CDR3 sequence is CASSSWTGEEDQPQHF. The CDR3 DNA sequence: TGTGCCAGCAGCTCCTGGACAGGGGAGGAGGATCAGCCCCAGCATTTT.

The sample holds many counts of this clonotype. The J gene is TRBJ2-2, the V gene TRBV15; 10 nucleotides agree with TRBD2. Germline CDR1 LNHNV, CDR2 YYDKDF (reference sequence). J lost 7 bases, V lost 2 bases, and 4 bases had no gene match. The CDR3 loop spans 15 amino acids. The CDR3 reads CATSRLAGEGGELFF. The CDR3 DNA reads TGTGCCACCAGCAGACTAGCGGGAGAGGGCGGGGAGCTGTTTTTT.

This clonotype came up many times. This chain joins TRBV19 and TRBJ1-5; D ambiguous. Germline assignment: CDR1 LNHDA and CDR2 SQIVND (reference sequence). The V end lost 3 bases, the J end lost 5 bases, and 11 bases lay between the germline ends. This CDR3 contains 14 residues. CDR3 region: CASSMRHEYQPQHF. The CDR3 DNA follows: TGTGCCAGTAGTATGAGACACGAGTATCAGCCCCAGCATTTT.

A single count supports this clonotype. The chain links TRBV7-9 to TRBJ2-2; D not resolved. Trimming left V 5 bases short and J 3 bases short, with 10 bases between. Per germline, CDR1 SEHNR and CDR2 FQNEAQ (reference sequence). The CDR3 totals 14 residues. The CDR3 sequence is CASSAPTHTGELFF. The DNA for the CDR3 is TGTGCCAGCAGCGCCCCCACGCACACCGGGGAGCTGTTTTTT.

The table lists this clonotype with many counts. In DNA form, the CDR3 reads TGTGCCAGCAGTGCAGGGGGCGGGGAGACCCAGTACTTC. Residues: CASSAGGGETQYF. The chain has TRBV6-1 and TRBJ2-5; 8 bases align to TRBD1. V lost 4 bases, J lost 5 bases, and 3 bases stayed unmatched. CDR3 length equals 13 residues. Looked up from germline, CDR1 is MNHNS and CDR2 is SASEGT.

This clonotype was recorded a few times. The chain has TRBV30 and TRBJ1-1; D not certain. The V gene lost 1 base and the J gene lost 5 bases, with 11 bases spanning the gap. The germline CDR1 and CDR2 sequences are GTSNPN and SVGIG (reference sequence). The CDR3 totals 13 residues. CDR3 DNA: TGTGCCTGGAGTGCTCGGCCCGGGACTGAAGCTTTCTTT. Translating it yields CAWSARPGTEAFF.